This is a list of T cell receptor beta chains from one sample in a study of blood T cell repertoires in COVID-19. Sequenced by immunoSEQ multiplex PCR; TCRdb stores in-frame clones only, minus some. Of about 190,000 clones in the sample, around 82% are singletons; the top ten hold about 6.9%. Specimen: peripheral blood. The receptors were gathered from a man older than 75 with COVID-19, enrolled during active disease. Both conserved end residues are trimmed from each CDR3. Each record gives: V gene, CDR3 protein.

v_call: TRBV28; cdr3_aa: ASSLIRVTYNEQF
v_call: TRBV4-2; cdr3_aa: ASSQERGRVQETQY
v_call: TRBV28; cdr3_aa: ASTLQGLNEKLF
v_call: TRBV28; cdr3_aa: ASSSPGETDTQY
v_call: TRBV5-1; cdr3_aa: ASSLGQGGHSPLH
v_call: TRBV14; cdr3_aa: ASSQAGLTGELF
v_call: TRBV18; cdr3_aa: ASSPSSGTGVTGELF
v_call: TRBV12-5; cdr3_aa: ASGLEGWGDGELF
v_call: TRBV4-1; cdr3_aa: ASSQDGTSTDTQY
v_call: TRBV7-9; cdr3_aa: ASSKRGLAGGPNEQF
v_call: TRBV6-5; cdr3_aa: ATSKADRPLEAF
v_call: TRBV18; cdr3_aa: ASRATGMGPEQY
v_call: TRBV6-5; cdr3_aa: ASRTGVGGYYGYT
v_call: TRBV6-5; cdr3_aa: ASSARTGLYGYT
v_call: TRBV12-3/TRBV12-4; cdr3_aa: ASSFLAAGELF
v_call: TRBV9; cdr3_aa: ASSDGQSSYNSPLH
v_call: TRBV10-3; cdr3_aa: AISYGTSGPDEQF
v_call: TRBV28; cdr3_aa: ASSLNLAGVHEQF
v_call: TRBV11-3; cdr3_aa: ASSPQAAMNTEAF
v_call: TRBV5-4; cdr3_aa: ATNKGLAGAGETQY
v_call: TRBV9; cdr3_aa: ASSVASRGRGDTQY
v_call: TRBV4-1; cdr3_aa: ASSQGAGAFTGELF
v_call: TRBV7-9; cdr3_aa: ASSLGQGTNEKLF
v_call: TRBV28; cdr3_aa: ASSFTGLNEKVF
v_call: TRBV9; cdr3_aa: ASSVAGGQGSPLH
v_call: TRBV6-2/TRBV6-3; cdr3_aa: ASRPVGQETQY
v_call: TRBV6-1; cdr3_aa: ASSEGTFADEGAAVETQY
v_call: TRBV6-4; cdr3_aa: ASSEQGGYVQF
v_call: TRBV6-1; cdr3_aa: ASSEPGTGGDEQY
v_call: TRBV19; cdr3_aa: ASKGFGQLNQPQH
v_call: TRBV7-2; cdr3_aa: ASSLGWDSYEQY
v_call: TRBV4-1; cdr3_aa: ASSQRDRVSNYGYT
v_call: TRBV29-1; cdr3_aa: SVDRGYGYT
v_call: TRBV5-4; cdr3_aa: ASSWGGGFNQPQH
v_call: TRBV30; cdr3_aa: ARSRDRRPYSNQPQH
v_call: TRBV5-5; cdr3_aa: ACSGGAEETQY
v_call: TRBV6-6; cdr3_aa: ASSPRDSVSNQPQH
v_call: TRBV7-3; cdr3_aa: ASSSMTGSNRNEQF
v_call: TRBV10-2; cdr3_aa: ASGIGQGAYYGYT
v_call: TRBV5-1; cdr3_aa: ASSLLQGRETQY
v_call: TRBV6-2/TRBV6-3; cdr3_aa: ASSYGQVGVLPGANVLT
v_call: TRBV2; cdr3_aa: ASTPETEAF
v_call: TRBV6-5; cdr3_aa: ASSIQTANYGYT
v_call: TRBV7-2; cdr3_aa: ASRLDRVNGYT
v_call: TRBV12-3/TRBV12-4; cdr3_aa: ASSFSGNTEAF
v_call: TRBV6-5; cdr3_aa: ASSYGGAGYGYT
v_call: TRBV27; cdr3_aa: ASSSTTGSSYGYT
v_call: TRBV19; cdr3_aa: ASSADRGVYNEQF
v_call: TRBV6-5; cdr3_aa: ATGDRVGYGYT
v_call: TRBV9; cdr3_aa: ASSVEGQGNQPQH
v_call: TRBV6-5; cdr3_aa: ARGTGNTGELF
v_call: TRBV19; cdr3_aa: ASSLQRGDTEAF
v_call: TRBV9; cdr3_aa: ASARRGGESTGELF